A selection of T cell receptor beta chains follows, all from one sample in a study of T cell changes during pregnancy in multiple sclerosis. Sequenced by immunoSEQ multiplex PCR; TCRdb stores in-frame clones only, minus some. The sample holds 25,000 to 35,000 clones, approximately 89% seen once. The sample in question was CD8+ T cells from peripheral blood mononuclear cells, obtained in the second trimester of pregnancy. These receptors came from a female donor with multiple sclerosis, enrolled in a pregnancy study. CDR3s include the opening cysteine and the closing phenylalanine or tryptophan. A D gene is named only where the DNA matches it firmly. Not all rows give a size; the values are once, few, many and, for expanded clones, a class.

DNA: TGTGCCAGCAGTGATCGACCCAGGGCCAGCGCAGGTCAGGCTTTCTTT; CDR3: CASSDRPRASAGQAFF; D: -; size: -; V: TRBV6-4; J: TRBJ1-1
DNA: TGTGCCAGCAGCTTATGGAGGACTCCCTGGGAGACCCAGTACTTC; CDR3: CASSLWRTPWETQYF; D: -; size: -; V: TRBV7-2; J: TRBJ2-5
DNA: TGTGCCAGCAGTTACTCGACAGGGACAGGCACTGAAGCTTTCTTT; CDR3: CASSYSTGTGTEAFF; D: TRBD1; size: -; V: TRBV6-5; J: TRBJ1-1
DNA: TGTGCCAGCAGCGTAAATCCCGGGACAGGGAACACTGAAGCTTTCTTT; CDR3: CASSVNPGTGNTEAFF; D: TRBD1; size: once; V: TRBV9; J: TRBJ1-1
DNA: TGTGCCTGGAGAGCCGGGACAGGGGACACCGGGGAGCTGTTTTTT; CDR3: CAWRAGTGDTGELFF; D: TRBD1; size: -; V: TRBV30; J: TRBJ2-2
DNA: TGTGCCAGCAGTTTTGGCGGGGAGGGTTACACCTTC; CDR3: CASSFGGEGYTF; D: -; size: -; V: TRBV27; J: TRBJ1-2
DNA: TGTGCCAGCAAGACTAGCGGGAGCTCCTACAATGAGCAGTTCTTC; CDR3: CASKTSGSSYNEQFF; D: TRBD2; size: -; V: TRBV5-4; J: TRBJ2-1
DNA: TGTGCCAGCAGCCAAACGAACACCGGGGAGCTGTTTTTT; CDR3: CASSQTNTGELFF; D: -; size: once; V: TRBV7-9; J: TRBJ2-2
DNA: TGTGCCAGCAGTGAAGGGGCTAGCGGGAGTTATGAGCAGTTCTTC; CDR3: CASSEGASGSYEQFF; D: TRBD2; size: -; V: TRBV6-1; J: TRBJ2-1
DNA: TGTGCCAGCAGCCTCTTCACAGGGCGACAGGGGGCGGTTAATGAGCAGTTCTTC; CDR3: CASSLFTGRQGAVNEQFF; D: TRBD1; size: -; V: TRBV7-2; J: TRBJ2-1
DNA: TGTGCCAGCATTGCCCGAAAGACACACTACTATGGCTACACCTTC; CDR3: CASIARKTHYYGYTF; D: -; size: -; V: TRBV2; J: TRBJ1-2